The present T cell receptor beta chain was sequenced within a study of cytomegalovirus exposure and HLA in healthy donors (dated 2017 in TCRdb). General notes on the study: According to an earlier analysis of several hundred of the donors, 150 million to 200 million T cells yielded 100 million or so unique TCR beta sequences and approximately 300 Gb of sequence data. The study combined high-throughput TCR immunosequencing, statistical association of individual TCRs with disease status, and machine learning to predict cytomegalovirus infection status. Every discovery cohort repertoire had been produced on one sequencing platform. A handful of DR-DQ haplotypes were treated as single units for association and clustering because of strong linkage in the cohort. To decide whether each TCR beta V gene segment behaved as functional or pseudogenic, an earlier analysis of 587 of the donors relied on high-throughput TCR beta sequencing. The T cell repertoires of around 670 subjects were profiled by immunosequencing and related to cytomegalovirus serostatus. The later analysis used no new phenotypic data to find candidate immune exposures, relying instead on TCR beta sequences and their occurrence across donors. On average, about 200,000 unique TCR beta nucleotide sequences were sequenced per donor among a few hundred genotyped donors of the cohort, with 15% to 20% of those sequences being non-productive. Of the 398 genotyped donors, 65% to 90% fell in the genetic ancestry cluster associated with self-reported Caucasian donors. A later analysis re-analyzed previously published TCR beta repertoires from 500 to 700 donors and added high-resolution HLA genotyping to study TCR occurrence patterns. Genome-wide SNP genotypes for about three fifths of the roughly 700 donors were used in a later genetic analysis, which treated that subset as a discovery cohort. HLA typing included class I and class II loci at four-digit resolution. Donor age, sex, ethnicity and CMV serostatus were compiled together with the repertoire data. An early release that covered about 640 HLA-typed donors contained about 300 gigabases of sequencing data and approximately 85 million unique TCR sequences. The aim of the study was to test whether cataloging public T cell receptors could identify signatures of past pathogen exposure. The number of donors typed differed by locus, with 629-630 for A, B, C, DRB1 and DQB1, 522 for DQA1, 600 to 610 for DPA1, and some 450 for DPB1. Besides the first cohort of some 670 subjects, a separate validation cohort made up of 120 different subjects was used.

Broad study findings and their caveats: A later genetic analysis reported fewer N-insertions in productive TCRs among donors in an Asian-associated ancestry cluster than the approximately 700-donor mean. A cluster of highly shared sequence variants was judged likely to represent a technical artifact of the sequencing pipeline. Correlated functional status among segregating V segments might be attributable to linkage disequilibrium, but an unknown experimental factor could not be ruled out. A further reported finding was that TCR beta sequences accurately predicted the HLA-A and HLA-B alleles for most subjects in the first cohort. According to a later analysis, parvovirus B19, influenza, CMV and Epstein-Barr virus appeared linked to several top co-occurrence clusters. In a later analysis, the rate of TCR association differed among HLA loci, with DRB1 alleles having the most associated TCRs and HLA-C alleles having the fewest. A later analysis found that most CMV-associated TCR beta chains appeared HLA-restricted, with HLA associations seemingly driven largely by CMV exposure. In this cohort, only TCR beta chains were sequenced, and detectable features were limited by the absence of alpha or paired-chain data. It was suggested by the authors that the approach could potentially be generalized to other disease states and immunological phenotypes. A few of the identified cytomegalovirus-associated TCR beta chains were confirmed in vitro to be specific for cytomegalovirus antigens. Strong co-occurrence of HLA alleles, especially DR and DQ, made assigning TCR associations to individual alleles difficult. Because HLA typing was unavailable for some donors at each locus, only the typed subset was used in association tests. CMV serostatus was the only immune exposure information available for the cohort. The study listed 150 to 200 TCR beta chains as associated with cytomegalovirus. A later genetic analysis associated a missense DCLRE1C variant with V-gene and J-gene trimming of TCR beta chains, and an independent cohort replicated the association. The classifier was reported to diagnose cytomegalovirus status with high specificity and sensitivity in both the original cohort and the validation cohort. While some public TCRs were present in many individuals, most TCR sequences turned up only very rarely across donors. In a later analysis, 16,951 TCR beta sequences were associated with specific HLA alleles at a false discovery rate of 0.05. Compared with equally common non-associated chains, HLA-associated TCR beta chains in a later analysis were more clonally expanded and had lower generation probabilities. Because counts were too low, about 15 rarely observed V segments, including chromosome 9 orphons, were left out of the earlier analysis of 587 of the donors. Because the 87-base-pair reads could not distinguish some IMGT-functional V segments, including TRBV6-2 and TRBV6-3, those segments were excluded. Presence/absence analyses assumed roughly uniform sequencing depth across donors, an assumption that may not hold. In an earlier analysis of some 500 of the donors, most TCR beta V segments appeared in productive rearrangements about 90% or about 30% of the time, broadly matching IMGT annotations.

Library method: the immunoSEQ multiplex PCR assay. The multiplex PCR relied on a mix of 60 forward primers for TCR Vbeta segments and 13 reverse primers for TCR Jbeta segments. The CDR3 region of rearranged TCR beta genes was amplified from genomic DNA with a multiplex PCR assay. The amplified TCR beta libraries were sequenced on the Illumina HiSeq System as 87-base-pair reads. As for the authors' bioinformatics: A later analysis counted 75 million to 100 million unique TCR beta chains across the 666 repertoires, and roughly 10 million of these chains were shared by at least two donors. Raw reads were error-corrected and collapsed into unique sequences with a nearest-neighbor algorithm that merged closely related sequences to remove PCR and sequencing errors. To assign V, D and J gene segments, CDR3 sequences were aligned to IMGT reference sequences. For a sequence to be retained, at least a six-nucleotide match to both a V gene segment and a J gene segment was required. Rearrangements were classified as productive when the CDR3 lacked stop codons and remained in frame with V and J, and all other rearrangements were classified as non-productive. CDR3 was defined by IMGT convention, running from the second conserved V-encoded cysteine to the conserved J-encoded phenylalanine. The earlier analysis of a few hundred of the donors excluded any sequence lacking an unambiguous match to a single V gene segment. An earlier analysis of 587 of the donors called V segments functional above 56.7% productive rearrangements and segregating when the between-donor standard deviation exceeded 5%. To diagnose cytomegalovirus status from the catalog of TCR beta chain sequences, a statistical classification framework was built. V and J gene assignment, in a later analysis, came from comparing TCR nucleotide sequences with IMGT/GENE-DB human TR gene sequences. A later analysis assigned CDR3 sequences and most-parsimonious VDJ recombination scenarios with the TCRdist pipeline. In a later analysis, each TCR beta chain was defined by its CDR3 amino acid sequence together with its V-gene family, and reads lacking a unique V-gene family were excluded. To address suspected cross-contamination and a sequencing artifact, a later analysis removed several hundred highly shared, low-generation-probability nucleotide sequences. In a later analysis, a clonal expansion index was calculated for each public chain from normalized within-repertoire ranks of inferred template counts. In a later analysis, generation probabilities were computed using a VDJ recombination model fitted to out-of-frame rearrangements, and the results were checked against IGoR. In a later analysis, hypergeometric tests were used to score TCR-TCR, TCR-HLA and TCR-CMV co-occurrence, with a repertoire-size bias correction applied to TCR pairs. To estimate false discovery rates, a later analysis permuted the HLA or CMV assignments 20 times. In a later analysis, co-occurring TCRs were grouped using DBSCAN, with TCRdist sequence similarity added in when clustering inside HLA-allele-positive subsets. Repertoires with fewer than 30,000 or more than 120,000 public chains, plus five repertoires with anomalous nucleotide sharing, were excluded from co-occurrence clustering. TCRdb holds this immuneACCESS table with in-frame rearrangements only. Some clones are missing; in checked studies, unresolved V genes explain under half, and the rest has no known cause. Clone size and V and J calls were adopted from that table, with D and trimming inferred from the DNA. A total of 120,000 or so clones appear in this sample, about 72% of them only once. The ten largest clones take up around 1.6% of the sample.

This clone has only a few counts. Its antigen is not yet known. Within one base of it there is no much larger clone, and no base qualities were kept. The V and J ends are trimmed by 5 bases and 3 bases, leaving 10 bases between them. CDR3 length: 13 amino acids, cysteine to phenylalanine. Only the CDR3 region is kept as DNA, spanning 39 bases read in frame from base 1. From a lookup of the germline V gene, CDR1 and CDR2 are MNHEY and SVGAGI. The cohort comprised hundreds of healthy bone marrow donors. At the time of sampling, all cohort members were nominally healthy, though unrecorded immune exposures were likely present. The donor tested CMV seropositive, placing the donor among the 290 or so seropositive members of the cohort. A peripheral blood sample was provided by each donor, and peripheral blood mononuclear cells were used for TCR beta sequencing. The Qiagen DNeasy Blood Extraction Kit was used to extract genomic DNA from the blood cell samples.

The sequenced material came from PBMCs. The clonotype originates from a man younger than 45 in good health and CMV-seropositive. In this chain, TRBV6-5 is recombined with TRBJ1-2; perhaps TRBD1 is the D gene, with 6 bases matching. DNA sequence: TGTGCCAGCAGTCGACAGGACGACTATGGCTACACCTTC. It encodes CASSRQDDYGYTF.